Presented here are 4 T cell receptor beta chains from one specimen sequenced in a study of early T cells in non-severe SARS-CoV-2 infection. Each CDR3 protein gets one entry after TCRdb re-called the 5' RACE reads with MiXCR. The sample lists some 35,000 distinct CDR3 sequences, around 5% occurring once. Sequenced sample: whole blood. The receptors were sampled from an adult who was a healthcare worker with PCR-confirmed SARS-CoV-2 infection or an uninfected control (not recorded which).

This clonotype was seen repeatedly, ten times or more. The gene calls are TRBV7-9 and TRBJ2-3, with D perhaps TRBD1 (6 bases). The V end lost 5 bases, the J end lost 6 bases, and 24 bases lay between the germline ends. Germline-derived CDR1 and CDR2 are SEHNR and FQNEAQ (reference sequence). The CDR3 is made up of 17 amino acids. This CDR3 is CASSHLDRKGPRDTQYF. CDR3 in DNA: TGTGCCAGCAGCCACCTAGACAGGAAGGGCCCTCGGGATACGCAGTATTTT.

This clonotype was counted once. Since a much larger clone is just one base distant, this may be a read error. The J gene is TRBJ2-2, the V gene TRBV19; 8 positions agree with TRBD1. Germline V gives CDR1 LNHDA, CDR2 SQIVND (reference sequence). With V trimmed by 6 bases and J by 2 bases, 5 bases remained unmatched. This CDR3 spans 15 amino acids. The chain's CDR3 is CASRTQGANTGELFF. DNA for the CDR3: TGTGCCAGTAGAACGCAGGGGGCTAACACCGGGGAGCTGTTTTTT.

This clonotype was seen ten or more times. The gene calls are TRBV20-1 and TRBJ2-1; D gene ambiguous. Trimming cost V 0 bases and J 3 bases, with 12 bases left between them. The germline V gene has CDR1 DFQATT and CDR2 SNEGSKA (reference sequence). This CDR3 is built from 15 residues. CDR3 residues: CSARDQQANYNEQFF. The DNA for the CDR3 is TGCAGTGCTAGAGACCAGCAGGCTAACTACAATGAGCAGTTCTTC.

This clonotype was recorded a few times. The chain uses TRBV3-1 and TRBJ2-5; TRBD1 matches at 10 bases. The germline V gene has CDR1 LGHDT and CDR2 YNNKEL (reference sequence). The CDR3 is made up of 15 amino acids. J lost 4 bases, V lost 4 bases, and 6 bases had no gene match. The CDR3 coding sequence is TGTGCCAGCAGCCCCGGACAGGGGGTTGCAGAGACCCAGTACTTC. Translated: CASSPGQGVAETQYF.